These 20 T cell receptor beta chains came from one sample sequenced in a study of T cell clones after liver transplantation. Assay: immunoSEQ multiplex PCR; the TCRdb copy retains only in-frame clones and omits some. Of approximately 22,000 clones detected, 85% to 95% appear once; the ten largest clones hold roughly 25%. Material: CD8+ T cells from blood, obtained less than 28 months after liver transplant. Receptor source: a human patient who received a liver transplant. Some T cells may be the graft donor's.

The CDR3 region has the DNA TGTGCCAGCAGCTTAGGGGGGCAGGCCTACGAGCAGTACTTC. Translating it yields CASSLGGQAYEQYF. The chain couples TRBV11-3 to TRBJ2-7; D is possibly TRBD1 (6 bases). The V end was cut by 1 base, the J end by 2 bases, with 9 bases between. The germline gives CDR1 SGHNT, CDR2 YENEEA. The length of the CDR3 is 14 residues.

This chain connects TRBV11-2 to TRBJ2-7, with 7 bases identical to TRBD1. The junction had 5 bases not matched to a gene; V was cut back by 3 bases and J by 3 bases. Per germline, CDR1 SGHAT and CDR2 FQNNGV. The CDR3 is 14 residues long. CDR3 sequence: CASSFGTENYEQYF. The CDR3 DNA follows: TGTGCCAGCAGCTTCGGGACAGAAAACTACGAGCAGTACTTC.

The chain couples TRBV5-5 to TRBJ1-2; the D is unclear. The germline V and J ends were trimmed by 1 base and 3 bases, with 7 bases remaining between them. CDR3 length equals 13 residues. Germline values: CDR1 SGHKS, CDR2 YYEKEE (reference sequence). This CDR3 reads CASSLWADYGYTF. CDR3 nucleotide sequence: TGTGCCAGCAGCTTGTGGGCAGACTATGGCTACACCTTC.

The gene calls are TRBV28 and TRBJ1-1; 9 bases are shared with TRBD1. The CDR3 extends over 20 amino acids. The J segment lost 0 bases and the V segment lost 0 bases, leaving 14 bases of the junction unmatched. The germline gives CDR1 MDHEN, CDR2 SYDVKM. CDR3 in DNA: TGTGCCAGCAGTTTATGGATGGGTGGGGACAGGGAGGCGATGAACACTGAAGCTTTCTTT. Translated, it gives CASSLWMGGDREAMNTEAFF.

V usage is TRBV28 and J usage is TRBJ2-1, with 15 bases aligning to TRBD2. Germline V gives CDR1 MDHEN, CDR2 SYDVKM. The CDR3 sequence is 18 residues long. Trimming cost V 5 bases and J 8 bases; bases outside gene matches: 13. This CDR3 reads CASSTYMRTSGRVDEQFF. CDR3 nucleotide sequence: TGTGCCAGCAGTACTTATATGAGGACTAGCGGGAGGGTGGATGAGCAGTTCTTC.

The chain recombines TRBV27 with TRBJ2-7; 15 bases match TRBD2. The CDR3 is 15 amino acids. Germline values: CDR1 MNHEY, CDR2 SMNVEV (reference sequence). V shed 5 bases, J shed 4 bases, and the junction held 3 bases outside the gene matches. CDR3: CASSPGTSGRYEQYF. Written as DNA, the CDR3 is TGTGCCAGCAGTCCAGGGACTAGCGGGAGGTACGAGCAGTACTTC.

The J gene is TRBJ2-7, the V gene TRBV29-1, with D uncertain. The CDR3 is made up of 12 amino acids. V was pared by 6 bases and J by 2 bases, with 11 bases between. Germline CDR1 and CDR2: SQVTM and ANQGSEA. The CDR3 nucleotides read TGCAGCGTCGAGGAAGGGACCTACGAGCAGTACTTC. As protein: CSVEEGTYEQYF.

The chain joins TRBV7-2 to TRBJ2-7, with 9 bases fitting TRBD2. The CDR3 length is 17 residues. Looked up from germline, CDR1 is SGHTA and CDR2 is FQGNSA. The trim removed 2 bases at V and 4 bases at J, leaving 12 bases unmatched. The CDR3 nucleotides are TGTGCCAGCAGCTTATTTAGGCCCGGGACTAGCTGGTACGAGCAGTACTTC. It specifies CASSLFRPGTSWYEQYF.

The chain couples TRBV2 to TRBJ1-1; maybe TRBD1 (5 bases). The V end lost 2 bases, the J end lost 5 bases, and 12 bases lay between the germline ends. Per germline, CDR1 SNHLY and CDR2 FYNNEI. The CDR3 extends over 14 amino acids. Here the CDR3 DNA reads TGTGCCAGCAGTGAACTCGGTTGGGGGACTGAAGCTTTCTTT. This gives the protein CASSELGWGTEAFF.

The V and J genes are TRBV5-8 and TRBJ1-5; the D is unclear. With 1 base removed from V and 0 bases from J, the gap between germline ends came to 2 bases. CDR3 length: 13 residues. Germline assignment: CDR1 SGHTS and CDR2 YDEGEE. The CDR3 protein is CASSLSSNQPQHF. DNA of the CDR3: TGTGCCAGCAGCTTGTCTAGCAATCAGCCCCAGCATTTT.

The rearrangement joins TRBV12-5 to TRBJ1-3; TRBD1 is a possible D gene (6 bases). V was cut by 1 base and J by 2 bases, with 12 bases left in between. Germline CDR1 and CDR2: LGHNT and FRNRAP. The CDR3 sequence is 16 residues long. The CDR3 here is CASGLDRVYPGNTIYF. The CDR3 nucleotides read TGTGCTAGTGGTTTGGACAGGGTTTATCCTGGAAACACCATATATTTT. The full variable domain, in which reference TRBV12-5 and TRBJ1-3 provide the parts outside the CDR3, is DARVTQTPRHKVTEMGQEVTMRCQPILGHNTVFWYRQTMMQGLELLAYFRNRAPLDDSGMPKDRFSAEMPDATLATLKIQPSEPRDSAVYFCASGLDRVYPGNTIYFGEGSWLTVV.

This clone was seen only a few times. The chain uses TRBV6-4 and TRBJ2-7; D gene uncertain. The germline V gene has CDR1 MRHNA and CDR2 SNTAGT. The CDR3 is 11 amino acids. V lost 3 bases, J lost 4 bases, and 4 bases lay in between. CDR3 in amino acids: CASSDGYEQYF. The CDR3 DNA is TGTGCCAGCAGTGATGGGTACGAGCAGTACTTC.

J is TRBJ1-4 and V is TRBV2; D is possibly TRBD1 (5 bases). The V and J ends lost 2 bases and 3 bases respectively, with 13 bases between them. This CDR3 is built from 16 residues. Looked up from germline, CDR1 is SNHLY and CDR2 is FYNNEI. CDR3 amino acids: CASSEISPGPNEKLFF. CDR3 sequence (DNA): TGTGCCAGCAGTGAAATCTCTCCAGGGCCTAATGAAAAACTGTTTTTT.

The rearrangement joins TRBV19 to TRBJ2-7; 7 bases are shared with TRBD1. J lost 6 bases, V lost 6 bases, and 5 bases had no gene match. Germline values: CDR1 LNHDA, CDR2 SQIVND (reference sequence). The CDR3 sequence is 12 residues long. The CDR3: CASSTTGSEQYF. The CDR3 bases are TGTGCCAGTAGCACGACAGGGTCCGAGCAGTACTTC.

This clone appeared a single time. This sequence joins TRBV7-9 and TRBJ1-4; TRBD1 agrees at 7 bases. CDR1 SEHNR and CDR2 FQNEAQ come from the germline V gene (reference sequence). The CDR3 covers 15 residues. Germline trimming cut 7 bases from V and 0 bases from J; bases unmatched to any gene: 5. The CDR3 DNA reads as TGTGCCAGCACCGACGGGACAGCAACTAATGAAAAACTGTTTTTT. It translates to CASTDGTATNEKLFF.

V usage is TRBV19 and J usage is TRBJ1-3; the D gene is possibly TRBD1 (5 bases). The CDR3 is 17 amino acids. The V and J ends lost 1 base and 0 bases respectively, with 13 bases between them. From germline, CDR1 is LNHDA and CDR2 SQIVND (reference sequence). The chain's CDR3 is CASSIVPAGSSGNTIYF. As DNA, the CDR3 is TGTGCCAGTAGTATAGTACCGGCAGGGAGCTCTGGAAACACCATATATTTT.

The V and J genes are TRBV28 and TRBJ1-4; D is uncertain. CDR1 and CDR2 from the germline V gene are MDHEN and SYDVKM. V was clipped by 1 base and J by 1 base, with 13 bases between them. This CDR3 contains 17 residues. The CDR3 nucleotides are TGTGCCAGCAGTTTATTGGCGACGGAGGGAACTAATGAAAAACTGTTTTTT. This sequence encodes CASSLLATEGTNEKLFF.

This chain uses TRBV11-3 with TRBJ2-7, with a possible D match to TRBD2 (5 bases). CDR1 and CDR2 from the germline V gene are SGHNT and YENEEA. Trimming left V 5 bases short and J 3 bases short, with 17 bases between. The CDR3 totals 15 residues. CDR3 sequence reads: CASSARRGLDYEQYF. CDR3 nucleotides: TGTGCCAGCAGCGCGCGACGGGGTCTGGACTACGAGCAGTACTTC. Filled out from reference TRBV11-3 and TRBJ2-7, the complete variable domain reads EAGVVQSPRYKIIEKKQPVAFWCNPISGHNTLYWYLQNLGQGPELLIRYENEEAVDDSQLPKDRFSAERLKGVDSTLKIQPAELGDSAVYLCASSARRGLDYEQYFGPGTRLTVT.

This sequence joins TRBV9 and TRBJ2-4; 12 bases are shared with TRBD1. With 4 bases clipped from V and 12 bases from J, the junction kept 8 bases outside the gene matches. This CDR3 is built from 14 residues. Germline lookup yields CDR1 SGDLS and CDR2 YYNGEE. The CDR3 bases are TGTGCCAGCAGCACCGGGACAGGGGGCCAGGGTCAGTACTTC. As protein: CASSTGTGGQGQYF.

Here the CDR3 reads CASSDWQGSESDTQYF. CDR3 DNA sequence: TGTGCCAGCAGTGATTGGCAGGGATCGGAATCGGATACGCAGTATTTT. V gene TRBV6-1 combines with J gene TRBJ2-3; a weak D match, TRBD1 (5 bases). The germline V gene has CDR1 MNHNS and CDR2 SASEGT. The V end lost 3 bases, the J end lost 6 bases, and 19 bases lay between the germline ends. The CDR3 loop spans 16 amino acids.